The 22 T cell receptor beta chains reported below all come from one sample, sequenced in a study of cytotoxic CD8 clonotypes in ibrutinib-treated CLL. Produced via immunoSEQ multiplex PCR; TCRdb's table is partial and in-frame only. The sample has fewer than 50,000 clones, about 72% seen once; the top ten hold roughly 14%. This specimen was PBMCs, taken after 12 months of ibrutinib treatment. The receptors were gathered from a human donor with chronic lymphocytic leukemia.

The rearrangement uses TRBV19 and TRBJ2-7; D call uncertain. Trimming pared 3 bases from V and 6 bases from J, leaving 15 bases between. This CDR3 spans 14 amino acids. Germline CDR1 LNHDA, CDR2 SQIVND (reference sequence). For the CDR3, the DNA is TGTGCCAGTAGTATCGTCATTTACCCGGCCGAGCAGTACTTC. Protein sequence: CASSIVIYPAEQYF.

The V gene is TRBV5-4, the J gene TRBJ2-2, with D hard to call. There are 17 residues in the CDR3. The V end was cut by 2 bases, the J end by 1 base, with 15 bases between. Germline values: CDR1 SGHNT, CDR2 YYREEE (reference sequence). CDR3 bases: TGTGCCAGCAGCTTATGGCGACGGAGCATGAACACCGGGGAGCTGTTTTTT. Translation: CASSLWRRSMNTGELFF. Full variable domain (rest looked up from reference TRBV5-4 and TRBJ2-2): ETGVTQSPTHLIKTRGQQVTLRCSSQSGHNTVSWYQQALGQGPQFIFQYYREEENGRGNFPPRFSGLQFPNYSSELNVNALELDDSALYLCASSLWRRSMNTGELFFGEGSRLTVL.

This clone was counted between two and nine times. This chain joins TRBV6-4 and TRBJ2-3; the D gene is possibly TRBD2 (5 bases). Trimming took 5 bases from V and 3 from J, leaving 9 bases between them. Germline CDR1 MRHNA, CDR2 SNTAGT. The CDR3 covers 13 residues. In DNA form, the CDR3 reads TGTGCCAGCAGTTACGAGGGAACAGATACGCAGTATTTT. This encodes CASSYEGTDTQYF.

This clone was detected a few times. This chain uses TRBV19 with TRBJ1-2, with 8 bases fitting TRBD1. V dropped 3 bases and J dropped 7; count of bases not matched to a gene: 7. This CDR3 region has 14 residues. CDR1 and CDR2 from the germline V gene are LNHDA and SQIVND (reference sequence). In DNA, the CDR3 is TGTGCCAGTAGTATTGGGACAGGAGTTAGTGGCTACACCTTC. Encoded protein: CASSIGTGVSGYTF.

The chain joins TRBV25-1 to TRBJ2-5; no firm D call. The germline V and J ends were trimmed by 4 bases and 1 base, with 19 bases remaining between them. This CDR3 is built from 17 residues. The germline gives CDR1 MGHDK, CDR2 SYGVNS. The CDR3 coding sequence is TGTGCCAGCAGTGGCCCGGATTGGGGTAGGGCCCAAGAGACCCAGTACTTC. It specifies CASSGPDWGRAQETQYF.

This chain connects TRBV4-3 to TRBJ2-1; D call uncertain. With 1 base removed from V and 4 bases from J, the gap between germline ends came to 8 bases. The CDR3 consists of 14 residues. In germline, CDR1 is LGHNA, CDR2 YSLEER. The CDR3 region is CASSQGGGYNEQFF. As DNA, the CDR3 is TGCGCCAGCAGCCAAGGGGGTGGATACAATGAGCAGTTCTTC.

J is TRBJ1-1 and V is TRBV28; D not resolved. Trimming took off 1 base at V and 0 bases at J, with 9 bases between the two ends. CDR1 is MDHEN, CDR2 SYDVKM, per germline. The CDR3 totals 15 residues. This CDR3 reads CASSLLYSMNTEAFF. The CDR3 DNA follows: TGTGCCAGCAGTTTATTGTACAGCATGAACACTGAAGCTTTCTTT.

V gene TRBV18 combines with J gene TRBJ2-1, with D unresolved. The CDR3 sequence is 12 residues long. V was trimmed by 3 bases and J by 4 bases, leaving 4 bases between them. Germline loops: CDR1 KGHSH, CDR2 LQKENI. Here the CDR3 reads CASSPFYNEQFF. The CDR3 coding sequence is TGTGCCAGCTCACCCTTTTACAATGAGCAGTTCTTC.

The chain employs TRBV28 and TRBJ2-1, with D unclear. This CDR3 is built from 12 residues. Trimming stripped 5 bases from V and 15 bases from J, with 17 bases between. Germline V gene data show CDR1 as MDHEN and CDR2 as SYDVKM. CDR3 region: CASSPRLGAPFF. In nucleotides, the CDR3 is TGTGCCAGCAGTCCTCGATTGGGCGCGCCGTTCTTC.

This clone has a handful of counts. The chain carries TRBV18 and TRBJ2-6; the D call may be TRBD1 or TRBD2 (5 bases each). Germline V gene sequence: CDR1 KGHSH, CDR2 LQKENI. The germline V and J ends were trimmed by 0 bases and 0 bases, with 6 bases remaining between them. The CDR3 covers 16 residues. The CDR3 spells CASSPPRGSGANVLTF. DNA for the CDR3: TGTGCCAGCTCACCACCGAGGGGCTCTGGGGCCAACGTCCTGACTTTC.

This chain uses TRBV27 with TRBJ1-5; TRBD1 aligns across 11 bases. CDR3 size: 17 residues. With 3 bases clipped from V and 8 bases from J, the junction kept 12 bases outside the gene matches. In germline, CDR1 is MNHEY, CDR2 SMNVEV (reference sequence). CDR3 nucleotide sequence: TGTGCCAGCAGTTTCCGTTTGGTGGGACAGGGGGTGAAGCCCCAGCATTTT. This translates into CASSFRLVGQGVKPQHF.

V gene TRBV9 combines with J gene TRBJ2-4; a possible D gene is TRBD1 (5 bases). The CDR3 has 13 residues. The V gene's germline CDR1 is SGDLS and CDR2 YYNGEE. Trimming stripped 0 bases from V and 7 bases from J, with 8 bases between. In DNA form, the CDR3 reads TGTGCCAGCAGCGTAGGACAGACGAACATTCAGTACTTC. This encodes CASSVGQTNIQYF. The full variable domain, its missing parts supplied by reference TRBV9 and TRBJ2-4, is DSGVTQTPKHLITATGQRVTLRCSPRSGDLSVYWYQQSLDQGLQFLIQYYNGEERAKGNILERFSAQQFPDLHSELNLSSLELGDSALYFCASSVGQTNIQYFGAGTRLSVL.

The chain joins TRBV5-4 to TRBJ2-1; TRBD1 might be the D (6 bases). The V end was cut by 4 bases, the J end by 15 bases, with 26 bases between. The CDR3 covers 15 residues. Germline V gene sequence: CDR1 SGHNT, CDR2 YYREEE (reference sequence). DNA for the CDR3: TGTGCCAGCAGCCCACCGGACAGTTCGGAATCCGGTAGGTTCTTC. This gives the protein CASSPPDSSESGRFF.

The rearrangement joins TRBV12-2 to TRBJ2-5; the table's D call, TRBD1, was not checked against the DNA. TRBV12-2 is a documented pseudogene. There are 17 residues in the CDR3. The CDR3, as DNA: TGTGCAAGTCGCCAGACCTACAGGAGAGTGGGTTCGGAGACCCAGTACTTC. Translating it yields CASRQTYRRVGSETQYF.

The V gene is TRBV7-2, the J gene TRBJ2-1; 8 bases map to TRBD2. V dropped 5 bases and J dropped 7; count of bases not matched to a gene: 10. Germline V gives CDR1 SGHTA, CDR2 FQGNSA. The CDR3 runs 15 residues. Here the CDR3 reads CASSRGSGGRNEQFF. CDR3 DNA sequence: TGTGCCAGCAGCCGAGGGTCGGGAGGGCGAAATGAGCAGTTCTTC.

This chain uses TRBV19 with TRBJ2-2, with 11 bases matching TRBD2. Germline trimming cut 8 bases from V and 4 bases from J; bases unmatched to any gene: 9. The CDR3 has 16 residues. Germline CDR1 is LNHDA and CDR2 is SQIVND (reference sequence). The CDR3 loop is CASEGLAVRVTGELFF. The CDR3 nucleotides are TGTGCCAGTGAGGGACTAGCGGTGCGAGTCACCGGGGAGCTGTTTTTT.

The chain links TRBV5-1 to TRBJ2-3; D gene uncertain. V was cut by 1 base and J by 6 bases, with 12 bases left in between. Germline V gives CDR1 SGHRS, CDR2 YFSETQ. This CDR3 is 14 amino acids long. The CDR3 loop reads CASSLSGPGDTQYF. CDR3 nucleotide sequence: TGCGCCAGCAGCTTGTCGGGTCCCGGGGATACGCAGTATTTT.

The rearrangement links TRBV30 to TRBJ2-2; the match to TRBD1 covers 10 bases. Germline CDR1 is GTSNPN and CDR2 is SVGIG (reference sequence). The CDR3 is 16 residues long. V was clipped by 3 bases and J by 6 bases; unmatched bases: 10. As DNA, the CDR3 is TGTGCCTGGAGGAGGGGGACAGGGGAAAGATCCGGGGAGCTGTTTTTT. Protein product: CAWRRGTGERSGELFF.

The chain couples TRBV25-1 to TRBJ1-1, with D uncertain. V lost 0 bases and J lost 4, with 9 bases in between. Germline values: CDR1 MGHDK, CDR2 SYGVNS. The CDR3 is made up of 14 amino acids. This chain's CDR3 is CASSEYRGSTEAFF. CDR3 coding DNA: TGTGCCAGCAGTGAATATCGGGGTTCCACTGAAGCTTTCTTT. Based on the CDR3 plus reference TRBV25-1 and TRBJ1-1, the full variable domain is EADIYQTPRYLVIGTGKKITLECSQTMGHDKMYWYQQDPGMELHLIHYSYGVNSTEKGDLSSESTVSRIRTEHFPLTLESARPSHTSQYLCASSEYRGSTEAFFGQGTRLTVV.

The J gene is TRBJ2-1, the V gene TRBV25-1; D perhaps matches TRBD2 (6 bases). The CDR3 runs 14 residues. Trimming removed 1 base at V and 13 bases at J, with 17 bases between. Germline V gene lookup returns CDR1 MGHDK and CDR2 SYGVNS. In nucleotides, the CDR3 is TGTGCCAGCAGTGAATTCGGCGGGACCGGGGCCCAGTTCTTC. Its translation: CASSEFGGTGAQFF.

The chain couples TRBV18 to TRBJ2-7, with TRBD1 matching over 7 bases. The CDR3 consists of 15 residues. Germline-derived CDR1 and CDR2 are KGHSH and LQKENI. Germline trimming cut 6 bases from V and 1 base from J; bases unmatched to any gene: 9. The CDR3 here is CASSPGQARSYEQYF. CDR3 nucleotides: TGTGCCAGCTCGCCCGGACAGGCCAGATCCTACGAGCAGTACTTC.

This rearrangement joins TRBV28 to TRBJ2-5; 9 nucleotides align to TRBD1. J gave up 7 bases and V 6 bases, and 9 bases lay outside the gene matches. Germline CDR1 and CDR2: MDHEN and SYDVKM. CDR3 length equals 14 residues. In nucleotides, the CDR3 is TGTGCCAGCAGCCGGGACAGGGTGATAGGGACCCAGTACTTC. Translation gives CASSRDRVIGTQYF. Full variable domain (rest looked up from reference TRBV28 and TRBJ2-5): DVKVTQSSRYLVKRTGEKVFLECVQDMDHENMFWYRQDPGLGLRLIYFSYDVKMKEKGDIPEGYSVSREKKERFSLILESASTNQTSMYLCASSRDRVIGTQYFGPGTRLLVL.